Listed here are 18 T cell receptor beta chains from one sample, sequenced in a study of cytomegalovirus exposure and HLA in healthy donors (TCRdb year 2017). Library preparation was by the immunoSEQ multiplex PCR assay. For the multiplex PCR, a mixture combining 60 forward primers for TCR Vbeta segments and 13 reverse primers for TCR Jbeta segments was used. TCRdb retrieved this table from immuneACCESS and kept in-frame rearrangements only. Not all clones are present; in checked studies, unresolved V genes account for under half, and no reason is known for the remainder. The sample's table covers around 150,000 clones. The ten top clones hold about 1.2% of the sample. Sample: PBMCs. The receptors were gathered from a woman in her fifties or sixties in good health and CMV-seronegative.

The chain has TRBV11-2 and TRBJ1-4, with 9 bases fitting TRBD1. J lost 11 bases, V lost 8 bases, and 9 bases had no gene match. CDR3 size: 13 residues. The germline gives CDR1 SGHAT, CDR2 FQNNGV. The CDR3 DNA is TGTGCCAGCCGACAGGGACAGGGAGTCAAACTGTTTTTT. Translation gives CASRQGQGVKLFF.

This sequence joins TRBV19 and TRBJ1-2; no firm D call. V lost 2 bases to trimming and J lost 4 bases, with 20 bases between them. The CDR3 spans 17 residues. Per germline, CDR1 LNHDA and CDR2 SQIVND (reference sequence). CDR3 sequence reads: CASSIMGNSGGIYGYTF. The CDR3 coding sequence is TGTGCCAGTAGTATAATGGGCAACTCGGGAGGAATCTATGGCTACACCTTC.

V usage is TRBV12-5 and J usage is TRBJ2-4, with a tentative D call TRBD1 (6 bases). Germline assignment: CDR1 LGHNT and CDR2 FRNRAP. The germline V and J ends were trimmed by 6 bases and 9 bases, with 18 bases remaining between them. This CDR3 region has 14 residues. The chain's CDR3 is CASGIGQNGVIQYF. CDR3 sequence (DNA): TGTGCTAGTGGGATAGGACAGAATGGTGTCATTCAGTACTTC.

This sequence joins TRBV18 and TRBJ2-2; no definite D call. The germline gives CDR1 KGHSH, CDR2 LQKENI. V lost 2 bases and J 7 bases, leaving 5 bases between the germline ends. The CDR3 is made up of 12 amino acids. The CDR3 spells CASSPRSGELFF. The CDR3 region has the DNA TGTGCCAGCTCACCAAGGAGCGGGGAGCTGTTTTTT.

As for this clone: The sample has other DNA sequences that encode this CDR3 too. This rearrangement joins TRBV12-5 to TRBJ1-1; D may be TRBD1 (5 bases). The CDR3 runs 13 residues. V was trimmed by 1 base and J by 5 bases, leaving 8 bases between them. Germline CDR1 and CDR2: LGHNT and FRNRAP. DNA for the CDR3: TGTGCTAGTGGTTTGGAACCAGGGACTGAAGCTTTCTTT. Protein sequence: CASGLEPGTEAFF.

This chain uses TRBV5-1 with TRBJ1-6, with TRBD1 matching 8 bases. V trimming: 2 bases; J trimming: 9 bases; junction bases outside the gene matches: 4. The CDR3 contains 14 residues. The germline CDR1 and CDR2 sequences are SGHRS and YFSETQ. CDR3: CASSFDRGGSPLHF. For the CDR3, the DNA is TGCGCCAGCAGCTTCGACAGGGGAGGTTCACCCCTCCACTTT.

The chain carries TRBV7-2 and TRBJ2-7, with 12 bases fitting TRBD1. CDR1 SGHTA and CDR2 FQGNSA come from the germline V gene. The CDR3 runs 13 residues. The ends lost 8 bases at V and 6 bases at J; junction bases unmatched: 5. The CDR3 DNA reads as TGTGCCAGCGGCCGGGACAGGGGGCGCGAGCAGTACTTC. The encoded protein is CASGRDRGREQYF.

The gene calls are TRBV2 and TRBJ2-7; D is perhaps TRBD2 (6 bases). Deletions cut 3 bases from V and 3 bases from J, with 12 bases between. From germline, CDR1 is SNHLY and CDR2 FYNNEI. This CDR3 comprises 14 residues. As DNA, the CDR3 is TGTGCCAGCAGTGATCCCGGGAGTAGCTACGAGCAGTACTTC. This gives the protein CASSDPGSSYEQYF.

J is TRBJ2-7 and V is TRBV7-2; 8 bases are shared with TRBD1. The V segment lost 5 bases and the J segment 6 bases; nucleotides outside the gene matches: 12. The CDR3 extends over 15 amino acids. Germline values: CDR1 SGHTA, CDR2 FQGNSA. DNA of the CDR3: TGTGCCAGCAGCCCCAGGGACAGGACCTCACCCGAGCAGTACTTC. It is translated as CASSPRDRTSPEQYF.

CDR3 coding DNA: TGTGCCACCAGCAGAGATCAGGAGACCCAGTACTTC. Translation: CATSRDQETQYF. V is TRBV15 and J is TRBJ2-5; D unresolved. The germline V gene encodes CDR1 LNHNV and CDR2 YYDKDF (reference sequence). Trimming removed 0 bases at V and 5 bases at J, with 4 bases between. The CDR3 totals 12 residues.

The V gene is TRBV9, the J gene TRBJ1-2, with D unresolved. Germline V lookup: CDR1 SGDLS, CDR2 YYNGEE. This CDR3 comprises 15 residues. Trimming took 0 bases from V and 3 from J, leaving 12 bases between them. The CDR3 region is CASSVGEATDYGYTF. CDR3 sequence (DNA): TGTGCCAGCAGCGTAGGAGAGGCCACGGACTATGGCTACACCTTC.

The DNA of the CDR3 is TGTGCCAGCAGTGAAGAAAGGAGGGTAAAACTGTTTTTT. Translation: CASSEERRVKLFF. The V and J genes are TRBV6-1 and TRBJ1-4; no clear D gene. Trimming pared 1 base from V and 10 bases from J, leaving 10 bases between. The CDR3 is 13 residues long. Germline CDR1 MNHNS, CDR2 SASEGT.

The J gene is TRBJ1-1, the V gene TRBV7-8; D possibly corresponds to TRBD1 (6 bases). Germline CDR1 reads SGHVS; CDR2 reads FQNEAQ. The CDR3 is 16 amino acids. Trimming stripped 3 bases from V and 1 base from J, with 15 bases between. The CDR3 DNA reads as TGTGCCAGCAGCTTTCGACCGGGACAAACGAACACTGAAGCTTTCTTT. Translating gives CASSFRPGQTNTEAFF.

The V gene is TRBV7-9, the J gene TRBJ1-2, with TRBD1 identical over 7 bases. V gave up 5 bases and J gave up 5 bases; unmatched junction bases: 5. Germline V CDR1 and CDR2: SEHNR, FQNEAQ (reference sequence). The CDR3 length is 13 residues. The CDR3 loop is CASSLDREYGYTF. In DNA form, the CDR3 reads TGTGCCAGCAGCCTCGACAGGGAATATGGCTACACCTTC.

V and J are TRBV9 and TRBJ2-2, with 7 positions matching TRBD2. V lost 3 bases to trimming and J lost 6 bases; unmatched junction nucleotides: 11. The CDR3 is 16 amino acids. The V gene's germline CDR1 is SGDLS and CDR2 YYNGEE. The chain's CDR3 is CASSASRGGWSGELFF. The CDR3 DNA reads as TGTGCCAGCAGCGCCTCCCGCGGGGGTTGGTCCGGGGAGCTGTTTTTT. The whole variable domain, filled in from reference TRBV9 and TRBJ2-2, reads DSGVTQTPKHLITATGQRVTLRCSPRSGDLSVYWYQQSLDQGLQFLIQYYNGEERAKGNILERFSAQQFPDLHSELNLSSLELGDSALYFCASSASRGGWSGELFFGEGSRLTVL.

The chain combines TRBV9 with TRBJ2-3, with 10 bases aligning to TRBD2. The J segment lost 6 bases and the V segment lost 4 bases, leaving 8 bases of the junction unmatched. The CDR3 runs to 15 residues. Looked up from germline, CDR1 is SGDLS and CDR2 is YYNGEE. The CDR3 region is CASSSSGSVWDTQYF. Written as DNA, the CDR3 is TGTGCCAGCAGCTCTAGCGGGAGTGTATGGGATACGCAGTATTTT.

The rearrangement uses TRBV10-3 and TRBJ2-7; 8 bases align to TRBD1. The CDR3 contains 13 residues. The germline V gene encodes CDR1 ENHRY and CDR2 SYGVKD. Trimming at V came to 5 bases and at J to 1 base, leaving 1 base not matched to a gene. The CDR3 DNA reads TGTGCCATCAGTCAGGGGGCGTCCTACGAGCAGTACTTC. Protein product: CAISQGASYEQYF.

The genes are TRBV29-1 and TRBJ2-2, with 8 bases that match TRBD1. The CDR3 is 14 amino acids. V lost 6 bases, J lost 6 bases, and 9 bases stayed unmatched. CDR1 is SQVTM, CDR2 ANQGSEA, per germline. The CDR3 loop is CSVDRGEYSGELFF. The DNA of the CDR3 is TGCAGCGTAGACAGGGGAGAATATTCCGGGGAGCTGTTTTTT.